This TCR beta chain stems from a study of blood T cell repertoires in COVID-19. Study at large: Whether acute or convalescent, the COVID-19 samples came from the United States, Italy and Spain. T cells, B-cell-depleted T cells, or PBMCs provided the cDNA or gDNA that served as material.

CDR1 is KGHSH, CDR2 LQKENI, per germline. This CDR3 is built from 14 residues. V was clipped by 6 bases and J by 3 bases; unmatched bases: 7. As processed by the authors: Amplifying reference gene primers gave estimates of nucleated cell counts. Some clones are missing from TCRdb's copy, which holds only in-frame ones; the method was immunoSEQ multiplex PCR. V and J calls and clone size are copied from that table; D and trimming were computed from the DNA. This table holds some 220,000 clones, 80% to 90% found once. The source is an older woman who had recovered from COVID-19. The V call is TRBV18, the J call TRBJ2-7; TRBD1 matches 8 bases. Input material: peripheral blood. The CDR3 is CASSGTGLNYEQYF. In DNA form, the CDR3 reads TGTGCCAGCTCCGGGACAGGACTAAACTACGAGCAGTACTTC.